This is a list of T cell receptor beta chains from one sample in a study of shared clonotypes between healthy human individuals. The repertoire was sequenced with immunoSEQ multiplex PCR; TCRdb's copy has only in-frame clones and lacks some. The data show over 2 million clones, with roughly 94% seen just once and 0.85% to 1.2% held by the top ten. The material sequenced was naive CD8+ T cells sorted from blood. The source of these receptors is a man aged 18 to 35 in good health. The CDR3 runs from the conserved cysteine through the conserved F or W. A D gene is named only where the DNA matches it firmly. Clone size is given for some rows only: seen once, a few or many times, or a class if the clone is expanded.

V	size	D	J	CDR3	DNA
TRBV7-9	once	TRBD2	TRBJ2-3	CAIASPETGGPDTQYF	TGTGCCATCGCCTCCCCCGAAACGGGAGGGCCAGATACGCAGTATTTT
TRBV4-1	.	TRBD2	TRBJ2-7	CASSPRLTSGTDSYEQYF	TGCGCCAGCAGCCCCAGACTGACTAGCGGGACAGACTCCTACGAGCAGTACTTC
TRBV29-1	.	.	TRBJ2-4	CSVEVSLNIQYF	TGCAGCGTTGAGGTCAGCTTAAACATTCAGTACTTC
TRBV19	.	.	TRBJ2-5	CASSMDLEAETQYF	TGTGCCAGTAGTATGGACCTGGAGGCGGAGACCCAGTACTTC
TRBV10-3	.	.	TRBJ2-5	CAISPEGRETQYF	TGTGCCATCAGTCCGGAGGGGCGAGAGACCCAGTACTTC
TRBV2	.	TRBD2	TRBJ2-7	CASSEGGGGYEQYF	TGTGCCAGCAGTGAAGGGGGCGGGGGATACGAGCAGTACTTC
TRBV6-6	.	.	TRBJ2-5	CASSGGLQETQYF	TGTGCCAGCAGTGGCGGTTTGCAAGAGACCCAGTACTTC
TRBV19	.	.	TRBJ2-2	CASSIMATNTGELFF	TGTGCCAGTAGTATAATGGCCACGAACACCGGGGAGCTGTTTTTT
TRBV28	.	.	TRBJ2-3	CASSQGGRVPQYF	TGTGCCAGCAGCCAGGGGGGCCGGGTCCCGCAGTATTTT
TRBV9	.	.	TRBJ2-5	CASSAWGETQYF	TGTGCCAGCAGCGCCTGGGGGGAGACCCAGTACTTC
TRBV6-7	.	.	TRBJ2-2	CASSDGATGELFF	TGTGCCAGCAGTGACGGGGCCACCGGGGAGCTGTTTTTT
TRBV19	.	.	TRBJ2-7	CASSKTSPPEQYF	TGTGCCAGTAGCAAGACTAGTCCGCCCGAGCAGTACTTC
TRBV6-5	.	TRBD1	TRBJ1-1	CASTLTGGGTEAFF	TGTGCCAGCACCCTGACAGGGGGCGGCACTGAAGCTTTCTTT
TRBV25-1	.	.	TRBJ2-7	CASGNSYEQYF	TGTGCCAGCGGGAATTCCTACGAGCAGTACTTC
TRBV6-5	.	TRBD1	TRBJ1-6	CASTYGTAGNSPLHF	TGTGCCAGCACCTATGGGACAGCGGGCAATTCACCCCTCCACTTT
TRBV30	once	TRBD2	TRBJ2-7	CAWSVSGGYEQYF	TGTGCCTGGAGTGTATCGGGGGGCTACGAGCAGTACTTC
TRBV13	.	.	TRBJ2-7	CASSPPGGGPYEQYF	TGTGCCAGCAGCCCGCCTGGGGGGGGGCCTTACGAGCAGTACTTC
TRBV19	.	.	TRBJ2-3	CASPWAGGDKSTDTQYF	TGTGCCAGTCCGTGGGCAGGGGGGGACAAAAGCACAGATACGCAGTATTTT
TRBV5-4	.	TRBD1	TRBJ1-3	CASSLPGQGISSGNTIYF	TGTGCCAGCAGCTTGCCGGGACAGGGTATTAGTTCTGGAAACACCATATATTTT
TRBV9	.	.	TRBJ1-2	CASSPERPNYGYTF	TGTGCCAGCAGCCCCGAACGGCCTAACTATGGCTACACCTTC
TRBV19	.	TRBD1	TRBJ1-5	CASSGTIGGWDQPQHF	TGTGCCAGTAGTGGGACTATAGGGGGCTGGGATCAGCCCCAGCATTTT
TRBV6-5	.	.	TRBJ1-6	CASSYGGTNSPLHF	TGTGCCAGCAGTTACGGGGGTACTAATTCACCCCTCCACTTT
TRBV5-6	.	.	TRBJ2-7	CASSYQGDGNYEQYF	TGTGCCAGCAGCTATCAGGGTGATGGGAACTACGAGCAGTACTTC
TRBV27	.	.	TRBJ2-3	CASSVDLEFTDTQYF	TGTGCCAGCAGTGTTGACTTGGAGTTCACAGATACGCAGTATTTT
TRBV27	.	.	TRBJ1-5	CASSLSGRGQPQHF	TGTGCCAGCAGTTTATCGGGAAGGGGTCAGCCCCAGCATTTT
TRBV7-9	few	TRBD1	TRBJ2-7	CASSQGQSYEQYF	TGTGCCAGCAGCCAGGGACAGTCCTACGAGCAGTACTTC
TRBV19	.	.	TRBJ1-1	CASGRVNTEAFF	TGTGCCAGTGGCAGGGTGAACACTGAAGCTTTCTTT
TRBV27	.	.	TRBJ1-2	CASSLQGNYGYTF	TGTGCCAGCAGTCTCCAGGGAAACTATGGCTACACCTTC
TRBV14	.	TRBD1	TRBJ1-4	CASTGDPRDREGGEKLFF	TGTGCCAGCACCGGGGATCCGCGGGACAGGGAAGGGGGAGAAAAACTGTTTTTT
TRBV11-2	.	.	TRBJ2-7	CASSLWGGDEYF	TGTGCCAGCAGCCTGTGGGGGGGCGATGAGTACTTC
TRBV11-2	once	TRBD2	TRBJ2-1	CASSPLAGGTYNEQFF	TGTGCCAGCAGCCCTCTAGCGGGGGGAACTTACAATGAGCAGTTCTTC
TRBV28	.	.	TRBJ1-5	CASSLGNNQPQHF	TGTGCCAGCAGTTTAGGGAATAATCAGCCCCAGCATTTT
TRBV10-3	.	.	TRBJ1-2	CAISEQAGGYTF	TGTGCCATCAGTGAGCAGGCGGGGGGCTACACCTTC
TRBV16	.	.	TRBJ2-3	CASSQWTTDTQYF	TGTGCCAGCAGCCAATGGACCACAGATACGCAGTATTTT
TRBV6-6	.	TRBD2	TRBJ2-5	CASSTLTSGQETQYF	TGTGCCAGCAGTACCCTGACTAGCGGGCAAGAGACCCAGTACTTC
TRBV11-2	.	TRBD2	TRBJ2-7	CASSTPGLADRREQYF	TGTGCCAGCAGCACCCCGGGACTAGCGGACCGACGCGAGCAGTACTTC
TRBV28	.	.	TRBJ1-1	CASSFFKTGNTEAFF	TGTGCCAGCAGTTTTTTTAAAACAGGGAACACTGAAGCTTTCTTT
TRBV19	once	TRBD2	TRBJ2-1	CASSMSGPSGSNEQFF	TGTGCCAGTAGTATGTCTGGGCCTAGCGGGAGTAATGAGCAGTTCTTC
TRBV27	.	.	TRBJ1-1	CASSGLPGPRGTEAFF	TGTGCCAGCAGTGGCCTCCCGGGCCCCCGAGGCACTGAAGCTTTCTTT
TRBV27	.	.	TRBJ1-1	CASSYQGGNTEAFF	TGTGCCAGCAGCTACCAGGGCGGGAACACTGAAGCTTTCTTT
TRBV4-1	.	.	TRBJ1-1	CASSQTGLTEAFF	TGCGCCAGCAGCCAGACGGGGCTCACTGAAGCTTTCTTT